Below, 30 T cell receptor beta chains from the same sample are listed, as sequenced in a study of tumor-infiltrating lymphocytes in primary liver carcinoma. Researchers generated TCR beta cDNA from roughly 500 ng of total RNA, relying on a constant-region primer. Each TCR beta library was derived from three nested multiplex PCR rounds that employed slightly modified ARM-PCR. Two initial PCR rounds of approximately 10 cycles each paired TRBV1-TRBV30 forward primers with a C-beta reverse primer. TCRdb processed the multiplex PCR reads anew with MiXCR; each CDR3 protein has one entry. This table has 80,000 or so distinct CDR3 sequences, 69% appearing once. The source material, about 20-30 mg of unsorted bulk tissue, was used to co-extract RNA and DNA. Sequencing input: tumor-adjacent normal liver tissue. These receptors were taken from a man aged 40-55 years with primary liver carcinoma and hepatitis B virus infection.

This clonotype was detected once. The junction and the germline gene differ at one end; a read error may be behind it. CDR3 DNA sequence: TGTGCCAGCAGCCCGCTTGGAGGCTCAGCGGTTTCCCACAATGAGCAGTGCTTC. Its translation: CASSPLGGSAVSHNEQCF. The rearrangement links TRBV7-8 to TRBJ2-1, with D possibly matching TRBD2 (5 bases). Germline assignment: CDR1 SGHVS and CDR2 FQNEAQ. The CDR3 extends over 18 amino acids.

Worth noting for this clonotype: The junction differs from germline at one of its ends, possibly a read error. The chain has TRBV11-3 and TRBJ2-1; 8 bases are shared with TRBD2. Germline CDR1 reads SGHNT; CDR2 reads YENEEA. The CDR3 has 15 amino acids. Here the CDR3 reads CASSAGTRGINEQFF. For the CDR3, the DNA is TGCGCCAGCAGCGCCGGGACTAGAGGGATTAATGAGCAGTTTTTC.

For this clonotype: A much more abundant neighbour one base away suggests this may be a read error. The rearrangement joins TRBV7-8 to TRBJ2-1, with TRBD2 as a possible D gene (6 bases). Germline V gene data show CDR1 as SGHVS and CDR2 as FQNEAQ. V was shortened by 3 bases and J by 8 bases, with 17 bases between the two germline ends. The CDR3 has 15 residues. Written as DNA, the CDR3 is TGTGCCAGCAGCTTGCGGGACCGTCGTGGTTATGAGCAGTTCTTC. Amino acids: CASSLRDRRGYEQFF.

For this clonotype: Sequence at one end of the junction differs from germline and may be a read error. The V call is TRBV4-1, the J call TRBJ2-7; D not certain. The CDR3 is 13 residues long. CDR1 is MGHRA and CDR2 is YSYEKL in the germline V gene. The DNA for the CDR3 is TGCGCCAGTAACCCGGGCCGTTGGTACGAGCAATACTTC. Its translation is CASNPGRWYEQYF.

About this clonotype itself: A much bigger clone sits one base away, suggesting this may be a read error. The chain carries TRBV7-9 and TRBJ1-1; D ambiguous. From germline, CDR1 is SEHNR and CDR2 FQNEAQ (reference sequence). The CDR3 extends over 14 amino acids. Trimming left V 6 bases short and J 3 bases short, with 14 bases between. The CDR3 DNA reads TGTGCCAGCAGTTTGATGGACGGGCACACTGAAGCTTTCTTT. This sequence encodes CASSLMDGHTEAFF.

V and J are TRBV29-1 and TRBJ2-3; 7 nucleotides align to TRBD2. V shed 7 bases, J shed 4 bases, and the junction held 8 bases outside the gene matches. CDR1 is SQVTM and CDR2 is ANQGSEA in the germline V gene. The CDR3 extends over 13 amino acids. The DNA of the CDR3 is TGCAGCGCATTAACACGGGAGGCAGATACGCAGTATTTT. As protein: CSALTREADTQYF.

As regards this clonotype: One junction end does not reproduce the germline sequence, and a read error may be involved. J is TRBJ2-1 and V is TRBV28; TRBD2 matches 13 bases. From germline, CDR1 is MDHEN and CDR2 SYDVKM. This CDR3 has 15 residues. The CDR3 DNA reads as TGTGCCAGCAGTGATCCCGGGACTAGCGGGAAACGGGCGAGCTTC. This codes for CASSDPGTSGKRASF.

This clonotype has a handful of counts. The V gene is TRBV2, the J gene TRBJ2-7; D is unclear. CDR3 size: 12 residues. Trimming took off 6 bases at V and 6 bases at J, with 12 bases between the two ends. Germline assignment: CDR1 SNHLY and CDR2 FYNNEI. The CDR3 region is CASRPSNGEQYF. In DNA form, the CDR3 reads TGTGCCAGCAGACCCTCGAATGGCGAGCAGTACTTC.

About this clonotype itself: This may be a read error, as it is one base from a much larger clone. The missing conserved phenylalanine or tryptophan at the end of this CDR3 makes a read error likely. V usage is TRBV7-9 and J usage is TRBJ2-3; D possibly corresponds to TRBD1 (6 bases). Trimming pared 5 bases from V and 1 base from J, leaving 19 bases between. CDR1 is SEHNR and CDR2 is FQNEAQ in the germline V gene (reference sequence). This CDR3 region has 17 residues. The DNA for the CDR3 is TGTGCCAGCAGCCGAGACGGGCAGGGGCACGGCACAGATACGCAGTATTTA. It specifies CASSRDGQGHGTDTQYL.

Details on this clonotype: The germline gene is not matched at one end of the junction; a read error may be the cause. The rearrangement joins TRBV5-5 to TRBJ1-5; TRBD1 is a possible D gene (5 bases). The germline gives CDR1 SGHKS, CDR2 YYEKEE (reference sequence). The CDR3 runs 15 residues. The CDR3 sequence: CVSSSRFVGDQPQHF. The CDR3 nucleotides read TGTGTCAGCAGCTCGAGATTCGTGGGGGACCAGCCCCAGCATTTT. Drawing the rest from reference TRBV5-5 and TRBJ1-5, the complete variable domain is DAGVTQSPTHLIKTRGQQVTLRCSPISGHKSVSWYQQVLGQGPQFIFQYYEKEERGRGNFPDRFSARQFPNYSSELNVNALLLGDSALYLCVSSSRFVGDQPQHFGDGTRLSIL.

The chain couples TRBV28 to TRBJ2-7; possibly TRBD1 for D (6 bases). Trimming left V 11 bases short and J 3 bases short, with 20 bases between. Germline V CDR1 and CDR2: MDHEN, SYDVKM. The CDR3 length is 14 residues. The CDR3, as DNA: TGTGCCGCCAGTCCGCTAGGGGGAGACTACGAGCAGTACTTC. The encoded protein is CAASPLGGDYEQYF.

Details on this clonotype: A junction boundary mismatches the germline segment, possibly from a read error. Here the CDR3 DNA reads TGTGCTAGCAGTTACTGGCCAGGACAAGAGACCCAGTACTTC. It specifies CASSYWPGQETQYF. The genes are TRBV6-6 and TRBJ2-5; no reliable D call. The CDR3 consists of 14 residues. CDR1 is MNHNY and CDR2 is SVGAGI in the germline V gene (reference sequence).

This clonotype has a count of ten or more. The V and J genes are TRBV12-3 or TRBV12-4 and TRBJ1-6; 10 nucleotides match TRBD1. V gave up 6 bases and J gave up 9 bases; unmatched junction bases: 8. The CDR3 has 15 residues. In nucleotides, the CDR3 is TGTGCCAGCAGAACCGACAGGGGGCGTCTTTCACCCCTCCACTTT. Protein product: CASRTDRGRLSPLHF.

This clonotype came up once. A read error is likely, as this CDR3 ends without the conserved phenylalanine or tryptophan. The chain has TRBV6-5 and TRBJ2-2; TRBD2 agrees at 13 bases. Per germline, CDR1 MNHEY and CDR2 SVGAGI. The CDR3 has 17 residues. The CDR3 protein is CACSVRTSGGNTGELFY. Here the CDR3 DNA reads TGTGCCTGCAGTGTAAGGACTAGCGGGGGGAACACCGGGGAGCTGTTTTAT.

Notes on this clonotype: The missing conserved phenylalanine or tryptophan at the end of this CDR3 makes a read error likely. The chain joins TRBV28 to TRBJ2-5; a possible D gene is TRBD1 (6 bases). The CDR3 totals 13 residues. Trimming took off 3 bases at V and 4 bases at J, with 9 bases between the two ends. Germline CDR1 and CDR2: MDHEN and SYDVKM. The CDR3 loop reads CASSLGDTETQYY. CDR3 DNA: TGTGCCAGCAGTTTGGGGGACACAGAGACCCAGTACTAC.

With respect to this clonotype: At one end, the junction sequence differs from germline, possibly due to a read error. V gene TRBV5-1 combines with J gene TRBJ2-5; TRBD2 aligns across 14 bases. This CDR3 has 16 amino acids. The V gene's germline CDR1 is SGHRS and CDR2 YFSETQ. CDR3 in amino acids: CVSSGTSGSNGGTQYF. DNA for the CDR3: TGCGTCAGCAGCGGGACTAGCGGGAGTAACGGGGGGACCCAGTACTTC.

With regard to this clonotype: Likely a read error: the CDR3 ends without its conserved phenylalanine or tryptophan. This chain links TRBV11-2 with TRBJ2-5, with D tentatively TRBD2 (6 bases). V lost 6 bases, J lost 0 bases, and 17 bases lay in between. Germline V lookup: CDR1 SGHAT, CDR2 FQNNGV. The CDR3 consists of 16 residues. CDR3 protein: CASRSRDSAYQETQYL. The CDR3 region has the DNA TGTGCCAGCAGATCCCGGGACTCGGCCTACCAAGAGACCCAGTACTTA.

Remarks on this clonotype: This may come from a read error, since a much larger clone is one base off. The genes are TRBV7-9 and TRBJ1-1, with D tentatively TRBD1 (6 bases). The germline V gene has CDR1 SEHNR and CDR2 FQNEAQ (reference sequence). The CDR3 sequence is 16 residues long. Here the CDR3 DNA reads TGTGCCAGCAGCTCCCTCGGGACAACCATGAACACTGAAGCTGTCTTT. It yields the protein CASSSLGTTMNTEAVF.

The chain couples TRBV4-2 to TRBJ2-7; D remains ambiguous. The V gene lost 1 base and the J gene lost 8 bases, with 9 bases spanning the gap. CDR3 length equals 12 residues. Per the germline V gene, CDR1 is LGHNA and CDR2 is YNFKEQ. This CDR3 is CASSQGANKQYF. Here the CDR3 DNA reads TGTGCCAGCAGCCAAGGTGCGAACAAGCAGTACTTC.

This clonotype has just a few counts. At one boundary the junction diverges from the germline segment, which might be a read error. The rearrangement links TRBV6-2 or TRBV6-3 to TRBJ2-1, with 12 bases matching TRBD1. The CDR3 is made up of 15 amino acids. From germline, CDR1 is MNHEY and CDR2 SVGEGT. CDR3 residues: CASSSAGTGGFEQLF. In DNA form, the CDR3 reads TGTGCTAGCTCTAGTGCGGGGACAGGGGGCTTTGAGCAGTTGTTC.

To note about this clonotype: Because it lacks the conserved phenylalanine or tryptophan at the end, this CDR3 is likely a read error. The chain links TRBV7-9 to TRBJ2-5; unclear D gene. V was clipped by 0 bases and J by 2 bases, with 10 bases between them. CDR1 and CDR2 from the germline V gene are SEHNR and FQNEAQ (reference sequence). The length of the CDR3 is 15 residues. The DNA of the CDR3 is TGTGCCAGCAGCTTAGCGCAAACTCCACAAGAGACCCAGTACTCC. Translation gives CASSLAQTPQETQYS.

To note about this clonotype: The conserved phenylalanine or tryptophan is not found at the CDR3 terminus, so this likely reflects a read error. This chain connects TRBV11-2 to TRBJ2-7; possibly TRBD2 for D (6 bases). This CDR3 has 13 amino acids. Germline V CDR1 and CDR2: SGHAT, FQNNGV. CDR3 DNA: TGTGATAGCAGCTTCGGAGGGGCTAGCGAGCAGTACTCC. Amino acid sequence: CDSSFGGASEQYS.

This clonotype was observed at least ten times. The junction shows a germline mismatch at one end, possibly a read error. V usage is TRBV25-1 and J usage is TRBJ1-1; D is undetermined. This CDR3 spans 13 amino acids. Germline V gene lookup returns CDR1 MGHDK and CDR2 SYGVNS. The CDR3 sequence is CASSGVGDSEAFF. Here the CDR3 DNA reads TGTGCCAGCAGTGGGGTGGGAGACTCTGAAGCATTCTTT.

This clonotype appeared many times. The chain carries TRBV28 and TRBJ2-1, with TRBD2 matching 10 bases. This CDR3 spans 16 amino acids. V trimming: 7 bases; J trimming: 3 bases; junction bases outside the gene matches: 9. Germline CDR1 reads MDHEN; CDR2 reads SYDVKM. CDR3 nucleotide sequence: TGTGCCAGCATCCCCCCGGAGCGGGGGGGCTACAATGAGCAGTTCTTC. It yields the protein CASIPPERGGYNEQFF.

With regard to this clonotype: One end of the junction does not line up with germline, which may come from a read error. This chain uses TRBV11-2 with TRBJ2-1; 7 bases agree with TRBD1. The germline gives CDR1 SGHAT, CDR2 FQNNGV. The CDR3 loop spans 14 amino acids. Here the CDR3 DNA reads TGTGCCGACAGCTCTCAGGGGGAACACAATGAGCTGTTCTTC. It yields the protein CADSSQGEHNELFF.

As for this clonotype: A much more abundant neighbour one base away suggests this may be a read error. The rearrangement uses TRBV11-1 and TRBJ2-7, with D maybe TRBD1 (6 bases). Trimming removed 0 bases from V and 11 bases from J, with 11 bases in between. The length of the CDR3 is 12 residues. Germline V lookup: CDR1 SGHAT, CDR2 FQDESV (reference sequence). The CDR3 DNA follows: TGTGCCAGCAGCTTAGCGGGGACAAAAAAGTACTTC. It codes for CASSLAGTKKYF.

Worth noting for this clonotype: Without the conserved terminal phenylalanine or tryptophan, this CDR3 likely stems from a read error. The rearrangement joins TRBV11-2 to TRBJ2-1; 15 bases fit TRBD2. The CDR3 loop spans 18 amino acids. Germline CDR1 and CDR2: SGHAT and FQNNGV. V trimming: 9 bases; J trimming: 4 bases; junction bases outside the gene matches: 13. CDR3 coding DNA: TGTGCCAGTAGTTCTACCGGGACTAGCGGGAGGTCTTACAATGAGCAGTTCTTA. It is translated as CASSSTGTSGRSYNEQFL.

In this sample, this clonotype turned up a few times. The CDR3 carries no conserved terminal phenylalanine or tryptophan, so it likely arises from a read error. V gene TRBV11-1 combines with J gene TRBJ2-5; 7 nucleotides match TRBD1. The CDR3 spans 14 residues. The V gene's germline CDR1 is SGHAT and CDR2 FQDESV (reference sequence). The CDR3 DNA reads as TGCGCCAGCAGCGCCCAACAGGGGAAAGAGACCCAGTACCTC. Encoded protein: CASSAQQGKETQYL.

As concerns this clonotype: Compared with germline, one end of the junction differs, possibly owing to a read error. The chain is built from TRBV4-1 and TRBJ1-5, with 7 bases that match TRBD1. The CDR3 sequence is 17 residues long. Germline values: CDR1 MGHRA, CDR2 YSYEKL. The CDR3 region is CTSSQDLVAGGDQRQHF. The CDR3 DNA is TGCACCAGCAGCCAAGATTTGGTCGCAGGGGGGGATCAGCGCCAGCATTTT.

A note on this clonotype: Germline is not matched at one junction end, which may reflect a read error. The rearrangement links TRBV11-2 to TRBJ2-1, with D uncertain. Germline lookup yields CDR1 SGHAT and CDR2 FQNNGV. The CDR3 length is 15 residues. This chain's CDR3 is CASSDPLGYYNEQSF. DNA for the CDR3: TGTGCCAGCAGCGACCCCCTAGGGTACTATAATGAGCAGTCCTTC.